This T cell receptor beta chain is from a study of human T cells and chemical hapten exposure. For the study at large: Alopecia universalis, totalis or areata was present in patients who were mostly female.

This CDR3 comprises 17 residues. V lost 4 bases, J lost 0 bases, and 17 bases lay in between. Germline V gene sequence: CDR1 MNHNY, CDR2 SVGAGI (reference sequence). The study's findings and limits: Higher patch test scores went with higher counts of PT1 expanded TCRs.

TCRdb ran MiXCR on the RACE reads and lists one entry per CDR3 protein. Of 80,000 to 100,000 distinct CDR3 sequences in the sample, under 14% were seen once. Regarding time point: patch test 3, about 24 weeks after DPC sensitization. The treatment is: therapeutic diphenylcyclopropenone sensitization with weekly scalp DPC. Patch tests were applied only after blood draws. The table lists this clonotype with a few counts. Its target is unknown. Sequenced material: whole blood, taken in connection with sensitization to the hapten diphenylcyclopropenone (DPC). The chain links TRBV6-6 to TRBJ2-3; tentative D call: TRBD2 (5 bases). The receptor comes from a woman in her fifties or sixties with alopecia areata. Some clones in this sample may be carry-over from other donors' samples. The DNA of the CDR3 is TGTGCCAGCAGTTCAGGAAGCGGATCGACTAGCACAGATACGCAGTATTTT. It encodes CASSSGSGSTSTDTQYF.